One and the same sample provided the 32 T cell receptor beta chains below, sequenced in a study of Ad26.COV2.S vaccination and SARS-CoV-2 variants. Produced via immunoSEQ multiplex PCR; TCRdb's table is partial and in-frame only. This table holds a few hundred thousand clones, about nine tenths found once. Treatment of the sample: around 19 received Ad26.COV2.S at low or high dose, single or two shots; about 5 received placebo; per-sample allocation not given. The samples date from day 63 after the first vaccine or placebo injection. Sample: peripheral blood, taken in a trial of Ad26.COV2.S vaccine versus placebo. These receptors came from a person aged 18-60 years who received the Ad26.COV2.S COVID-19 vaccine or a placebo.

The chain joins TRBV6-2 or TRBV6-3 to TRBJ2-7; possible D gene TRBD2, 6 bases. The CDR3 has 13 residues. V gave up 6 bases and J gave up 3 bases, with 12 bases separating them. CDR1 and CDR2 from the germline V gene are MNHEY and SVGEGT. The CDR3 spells CASSGGVVYEQYF. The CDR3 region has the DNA TGTGCCAGCAGCGGCGGGGTTGTCTACGAGCAGTACTTC.

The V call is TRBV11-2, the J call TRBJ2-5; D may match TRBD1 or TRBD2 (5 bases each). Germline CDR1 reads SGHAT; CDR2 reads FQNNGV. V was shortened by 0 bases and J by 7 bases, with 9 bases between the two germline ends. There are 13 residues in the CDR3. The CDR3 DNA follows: TGTGCCAGCAGCTTAGATCGGGGCGGGACCCAGTACTTC. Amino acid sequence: CASSLDRGGTQYF. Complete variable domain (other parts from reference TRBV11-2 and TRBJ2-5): EAGVAQSPRYKIIEKRQSVAFWCNPISGHATLYWYQQILGQGPKLLIQFQNNGVVDDSQLPKDRFSAERLKGVDSTLKIQPAKLEDSAVYLCASSLDRGGTQYFGPGTRLLVL.

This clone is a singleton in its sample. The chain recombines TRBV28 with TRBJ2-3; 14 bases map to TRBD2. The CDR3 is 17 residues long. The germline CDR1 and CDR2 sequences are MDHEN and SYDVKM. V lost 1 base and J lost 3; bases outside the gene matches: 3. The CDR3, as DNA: TGTGCCAGCAGTTTATCGGGACTAGCGGGAGCAACAGATACGCAGTATTTT. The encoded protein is CASSLSGLAGATDTQYF.

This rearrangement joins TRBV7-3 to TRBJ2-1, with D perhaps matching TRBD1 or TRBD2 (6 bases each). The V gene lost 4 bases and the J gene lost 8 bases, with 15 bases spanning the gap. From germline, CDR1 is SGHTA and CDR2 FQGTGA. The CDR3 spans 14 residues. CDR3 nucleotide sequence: TGTGCCAGCAGCTCCCAACAGGGCGGGGATGAGCAGTTCTTC. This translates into CASSSQQGGDEQFF.

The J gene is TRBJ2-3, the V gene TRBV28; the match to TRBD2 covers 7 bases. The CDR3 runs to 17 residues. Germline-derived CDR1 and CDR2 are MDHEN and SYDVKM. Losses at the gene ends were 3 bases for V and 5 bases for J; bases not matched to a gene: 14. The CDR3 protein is CASSFGLGPGGGDTQYF. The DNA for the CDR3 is TGTGCCAGCAGTTTTGGACTAGGCCCTGGCGGGGGAGATACGCAGTATTTT.

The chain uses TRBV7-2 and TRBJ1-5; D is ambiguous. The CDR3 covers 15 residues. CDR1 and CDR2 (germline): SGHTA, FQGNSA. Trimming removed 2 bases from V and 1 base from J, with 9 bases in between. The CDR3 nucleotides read TGTGCCAGCAGCTTATGGAGGTCGAGCAATCAGCCCCAGCATTTT. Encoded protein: CASSLWRSSNQPQHF.

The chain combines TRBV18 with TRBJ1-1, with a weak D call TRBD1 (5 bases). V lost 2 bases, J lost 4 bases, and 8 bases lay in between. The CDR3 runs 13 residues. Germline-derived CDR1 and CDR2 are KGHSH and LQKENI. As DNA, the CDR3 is TGTGCCAGCTCACCAGGGGCGCCCACTGAAGCTTTCTTT. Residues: CASSPGAPTEAFF.

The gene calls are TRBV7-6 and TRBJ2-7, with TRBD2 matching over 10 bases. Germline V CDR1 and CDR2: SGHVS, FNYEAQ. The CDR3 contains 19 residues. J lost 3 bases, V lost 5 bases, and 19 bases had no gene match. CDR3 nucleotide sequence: TGTGCCAGCAGCCCAGAGCGGATGCAAAGGCTAGCGGGAGACTACGAGCAGTACTTC. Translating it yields CASSPERMQRLAGDYEQYF.

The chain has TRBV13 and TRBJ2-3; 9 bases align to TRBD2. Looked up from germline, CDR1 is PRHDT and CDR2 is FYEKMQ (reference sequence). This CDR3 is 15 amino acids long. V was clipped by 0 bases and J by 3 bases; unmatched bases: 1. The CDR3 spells CASSLGSGRTDTQYF. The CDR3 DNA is TGTGCCAGCAGCTTAGGTAGCGGGAGAACAGATACGCAGTATTTT.

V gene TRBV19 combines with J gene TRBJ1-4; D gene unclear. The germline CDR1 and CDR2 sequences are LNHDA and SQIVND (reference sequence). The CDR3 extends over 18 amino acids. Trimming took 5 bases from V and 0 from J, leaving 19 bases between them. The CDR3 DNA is TGTGCCAGTAGTCGATTAGCGGCTGGAGCTGCAACTAATGAAAAACTGTTTTTT. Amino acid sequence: CASSRLAAGAATNEKLFF.

DNA for the CDR3: TGCAGCGTTGAAGATTCCCTCGGCGGGAGCATCTACAATGAGCAGTTCTTC. Protein sequence: CSVEDSLGGSIYNEQFF. The rearrangement uses TRBV29-1 and TRBJ2-1; 7 bases agree with TRBD2. The length of the CDR3 is 17 residues. The germline V gene has CDR1 SQVTM and CDR2 ANQGSEA. V lost 0 bases to trimming and J lost 3 bases; unmatched junction nucleotides: 11.

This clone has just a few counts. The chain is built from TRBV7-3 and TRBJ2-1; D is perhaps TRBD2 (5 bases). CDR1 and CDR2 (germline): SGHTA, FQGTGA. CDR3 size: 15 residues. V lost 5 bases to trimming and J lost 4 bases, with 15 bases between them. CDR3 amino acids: CASSESRTGYNEQFF. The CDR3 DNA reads TGTGCCAGCAGCGAGTCCAGGACTGGTTACAATGAGCAGTTCTTC.

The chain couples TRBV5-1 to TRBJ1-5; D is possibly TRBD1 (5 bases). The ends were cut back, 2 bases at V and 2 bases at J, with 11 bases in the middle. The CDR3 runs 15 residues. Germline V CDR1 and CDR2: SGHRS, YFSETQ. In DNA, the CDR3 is TGCGCCAGCAGCTTTTCAGGGATTGGCAATCAGCCCCAGCATTTT. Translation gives CASSFSGIGNQPQHF.

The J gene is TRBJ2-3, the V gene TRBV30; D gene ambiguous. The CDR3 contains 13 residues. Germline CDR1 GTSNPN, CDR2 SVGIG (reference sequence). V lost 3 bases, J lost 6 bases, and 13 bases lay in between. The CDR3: CAWSPLVQDTQYF. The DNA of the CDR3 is TGTGCCTGGAGCCCCCTAGTTCAGGATACGCAGTATTTT.

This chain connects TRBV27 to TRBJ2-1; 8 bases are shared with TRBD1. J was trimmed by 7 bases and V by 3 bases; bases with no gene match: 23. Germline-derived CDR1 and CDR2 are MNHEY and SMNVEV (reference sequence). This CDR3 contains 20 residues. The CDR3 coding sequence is TGTGCCAGCAGTTTTGTCCCCGGCGTATACGGCAGGGGGCAGGGGAATGAGCAGTTCTTC. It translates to CASSFVPGVYGRGQGNEQFF.

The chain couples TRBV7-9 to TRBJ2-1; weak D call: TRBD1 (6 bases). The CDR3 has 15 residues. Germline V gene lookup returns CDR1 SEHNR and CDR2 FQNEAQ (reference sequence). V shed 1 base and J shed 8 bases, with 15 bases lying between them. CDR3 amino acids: CASSLGGGSQDEQFF. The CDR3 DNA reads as TGTGCCAGCAGCTTAGGAGGGGGATCTCAGGATGAGCAGTTCTTC.

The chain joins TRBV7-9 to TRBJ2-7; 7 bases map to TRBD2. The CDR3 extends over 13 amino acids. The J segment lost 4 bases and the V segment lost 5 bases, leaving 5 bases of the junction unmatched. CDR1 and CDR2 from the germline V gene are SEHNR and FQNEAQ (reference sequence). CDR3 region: CASSPPGGYEQYF. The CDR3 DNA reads TGTGCCAGCAGCCCACCGGGGGGTTACGAGCAGTACTTC.

The CDR3, as DNA: TGTGCCAGCAGTTTAGCAGGGCAACCCTATGGCTACACCTTC. Translation: CASSLAGQPYGYTF. This sequence joins TRBV28 and TRBJ1-2; TRBD1 is a possible D gene (5 bases). V was clipped by 2 bases and J by 4 bases, with 11 bases between them. CDR3 size: 14 residues. Germline V lookup: CDR1 MDHEN, CDR2 SYDVKM.

The CDR3 nucleotides read TGTGCCAGCAGCGCCGGACACACAGATACGCAGTATTTT. Protein sequence: CASSAGHTDTQYF. This chain uses TRBV9 with TRBJ2-3; maybe TRBD1 (5 bases). Germline loops: CDR1 SGDLS, CDR2 YYNGEE. The CDR3 extends over 13 amino acids. The V and J ends lost 3 bases and 2 bases respectively, with 7 bases between them.

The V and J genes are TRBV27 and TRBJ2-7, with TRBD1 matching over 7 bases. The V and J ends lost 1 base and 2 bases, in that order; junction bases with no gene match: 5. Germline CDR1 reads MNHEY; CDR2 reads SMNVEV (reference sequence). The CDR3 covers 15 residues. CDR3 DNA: TGTGCCAGCAGTTTATACGGGACAGCAGCCTACGAGCAGTACTTC. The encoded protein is CASSLYGTAAYEQYF.

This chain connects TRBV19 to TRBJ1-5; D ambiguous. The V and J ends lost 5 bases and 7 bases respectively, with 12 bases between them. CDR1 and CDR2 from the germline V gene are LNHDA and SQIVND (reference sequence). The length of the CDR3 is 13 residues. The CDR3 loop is CASSLGMEQPQHF. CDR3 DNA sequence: TGTGCCAGTAGTCTGGGCATGGAGCAGCCCCAGCATTTT.

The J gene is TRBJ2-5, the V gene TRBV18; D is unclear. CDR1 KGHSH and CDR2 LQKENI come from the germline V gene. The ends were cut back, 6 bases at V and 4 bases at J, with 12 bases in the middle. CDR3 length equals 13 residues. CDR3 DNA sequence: TGTGCCAGCTCTCCCCCCCCCACAGAGACCCAGTACTTC. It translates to CASSPPPTETQYF.

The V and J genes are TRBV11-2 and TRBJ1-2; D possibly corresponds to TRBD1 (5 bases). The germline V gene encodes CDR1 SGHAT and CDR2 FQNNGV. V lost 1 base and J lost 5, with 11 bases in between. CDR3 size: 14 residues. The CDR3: CASSLVGQGYGYTF. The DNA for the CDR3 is TGTGCCAGCAGCTTAGTAGGTCAGGGATATGGCTACACCTTC.

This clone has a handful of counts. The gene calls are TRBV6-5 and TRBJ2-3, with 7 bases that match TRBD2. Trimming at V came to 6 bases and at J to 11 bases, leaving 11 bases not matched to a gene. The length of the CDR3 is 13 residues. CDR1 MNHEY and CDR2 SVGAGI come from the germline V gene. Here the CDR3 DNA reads TGTGCCAGCAGACCAGGCGGGAGTGTTAGGCAGTATTTT. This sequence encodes CASRPGGSVRQYF.

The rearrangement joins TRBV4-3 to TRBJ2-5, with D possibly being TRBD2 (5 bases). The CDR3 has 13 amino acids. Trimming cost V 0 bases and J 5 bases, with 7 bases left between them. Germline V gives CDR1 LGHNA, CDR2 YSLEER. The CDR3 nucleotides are TGCGCCAGCAGCCAAGATCCTAGCGAGACCCAGTACTTC. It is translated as CASSQDPSETQYF.

The CDR3 spells CATKGQGGHNEQFF. The CDR3 DNA is TGTGCCACCAAAGGACAGGGGGGACACAATGAGCAGTTCTTC. The chain recombines TRBV10-3 with TRBJ2-1, with 10 bases that match TRBD1. The V and J ends lost 10 bases and 5 bases, in that order; junction bases with no gene match: 8. The CDR3 length is 14 residues. Germline CDR1 and CDR2: ENHRY and SYGVKD.

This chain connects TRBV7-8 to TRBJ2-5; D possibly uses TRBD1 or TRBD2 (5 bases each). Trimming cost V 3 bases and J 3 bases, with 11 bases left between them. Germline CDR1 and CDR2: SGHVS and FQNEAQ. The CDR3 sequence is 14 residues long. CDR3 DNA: TGTGCCAGCAGCTTCCCACTAGGGGAAGAGACCCAGTACTTC. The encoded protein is CASSFPLGEETQYF.

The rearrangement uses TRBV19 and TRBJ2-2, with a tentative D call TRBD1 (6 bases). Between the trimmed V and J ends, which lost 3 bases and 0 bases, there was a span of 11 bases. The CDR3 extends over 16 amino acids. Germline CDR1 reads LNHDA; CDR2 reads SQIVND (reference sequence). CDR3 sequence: CASSITTGANTGELFF. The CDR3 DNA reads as TGTGCCAGTAGTATCACGACAGGTGCGAACACCGGGGAGCTGTTTTTT.

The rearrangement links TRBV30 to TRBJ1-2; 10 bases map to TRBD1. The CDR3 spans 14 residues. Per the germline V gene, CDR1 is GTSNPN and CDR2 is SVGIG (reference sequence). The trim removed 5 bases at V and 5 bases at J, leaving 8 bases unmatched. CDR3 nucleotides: TGTGCCTGGTCTGACAGGGGGCTAGGATATGGCTACACCTTC. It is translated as CAWSDRGLGYGYTF.

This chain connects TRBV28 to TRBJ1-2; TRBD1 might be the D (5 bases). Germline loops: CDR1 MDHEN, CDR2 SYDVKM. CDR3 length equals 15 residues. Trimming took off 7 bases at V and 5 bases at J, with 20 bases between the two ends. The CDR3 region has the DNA TGTGCCAGCATACCCTCTTCGTGGGGGGGTTATGGCTACACCTTC. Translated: CASIPSSWGGYGYTF.

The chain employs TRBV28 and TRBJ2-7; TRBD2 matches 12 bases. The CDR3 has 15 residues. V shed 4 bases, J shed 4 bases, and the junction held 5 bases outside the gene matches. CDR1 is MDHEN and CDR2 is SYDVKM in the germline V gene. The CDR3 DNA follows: TGTGCCAGCAGTTCGACTAGCGGGAGTTATTACGAGCAGTACTTC. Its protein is CASSSTSGSYYEQYF.

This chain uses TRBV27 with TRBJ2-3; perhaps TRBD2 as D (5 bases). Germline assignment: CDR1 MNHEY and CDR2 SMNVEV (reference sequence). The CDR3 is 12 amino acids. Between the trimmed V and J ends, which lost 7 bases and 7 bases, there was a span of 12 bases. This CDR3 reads CASTGSGNTQYF. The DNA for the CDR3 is TGTGCCAGCACGGGATCCGGGAATACGCAGTATTTT.